The entry below describes one T cell receptor (beta chain). The antigen remains undetermined. This sample was included in a study of cytomegalovirus exposure and HLA in healthy donors. General observations from the study: Presence/absence analyses took donor sequencing depth as roughly uniform. The study listed 164 cytomegalovirus-associated TCR beta chains. Later work found that TCR association rates differed between HLA loci; DRB1 had the most and HLA-C the fewest. Solely CMV serostatus was available to characterize immune exposure.

The PCR contained 60 Vbeta and 13 Jbeta primers. Sequencing was performed with immunoSEQ multiplex PCR; in TCRdb, only in-frame clones are kept and a portion is missing. The sample holds about 160,000 clones, 80% seen once. The receptor's source is a young man in good health and CMV-seropositive. Source material: PBMCs.

The CDR3 sequence is CASSPGQGSYGYTF. The DNA for the CDR3 is TGCGCCAGCAGCCCGGGACAGGGGAGCTATGGCTACACCTTC. The rearrangement links TRBV5-1 to TRBJ1-2; TRBD1 aligns across 10 bases. Germline V gene data show CDR1 as SGHRS and CDR2 as YFSETQ. This CDR3 comprises 14 residues. The ends lost 4 bases at V and 4 bases at J; junction bases unmatched: 4.